This passage covers 21 T cell receptor beta chains from one sample sequenced in a study of naive and memory T cell subsets. A UMI-containing oligonucleotide was joined by 3' ligation to the TCR cDNA template. The SP2 primer and nested alpha and beta constant region primers amplified ligated cDNA in four rounds. TCRdb redid the calling of the 5' RACE reads with MiXCR, one entry per CDR3 protein. The sample has 50,000 to 60,000 distinct CDR3 sequences, 6.5% to 8.5% seen once. These TCRs come from a female donor in good health.

This clonotype has at least ten counts. J is TRBJ1-5 and V is TRBV20-1, with TRBD1 identical over 7 bases. Germline-derived CDR1 and CDR2 are DFQATT and SNEGSKA (reference sequence). The CDR3 has 15 residues. The junction had 14 bases not matched to a gene; V was cut back by 6 bases and J by 6 bases. CDR3 in amino acids: CSARGQVQGSQPQHF. In DNA form, the CDR3 reads TGCAGTGCCCGCGGACAGGTCCAAGGATCTCAGCCCCAGCATTTT.

There are many counts of this clonotype. The chain combines TRBV24-1 with TRBJ1-5; D unclear. The V end lost 11 bases, the J end lost 5 bases, and 9 bases lay between the germline ends. The CDR3 has 11 residues. Germline assignment: CDR1 KGHDR and CDR2 SFDVKD. The CDR3 protein is CAIAVDQPQHF. CDR3 DNA: TGTGCCATTGCGGTAGATCAGCCCCAGCATTTT.

Many counts were recorded for this clonotype. The chain recombines TRBV6-2 or TRBV6-3 with TRBJ1-1; D is unresolved. Per germline, CDR1 MNHEY and CDR2 SVGEGT. V shed 7 bases and J shed 4 bases, with 7 bases lying between them. The CDR3 has 11 amino acids. In DNA form, the CDR3 reads TGTGCCAGCACCTCGGGCACTGAAGCTTTCTTT. Protein product: CASTSGTEAFF.

There are many counts of this clonotype. This chain uses TRBV5-1 with TRBJ1-1; tentative D call: TRBD1 (6 bases). The V gene lost 0 bases and the J gene lost 4 bases, with 10 bases spanning the gap. The CDR3 is 14 residues long. The germline CDR1 and CDR2 sequences are SGHRS and YFSETQ. CDR3 sequence: CASSLDREGTEAFF. In DNA form, the CDR3 reads TGCGCCAGCAGCTTGGACAGGGAAGGCACTGAAGCTTTCTTT.

This clonotype was picked up a small number of times. V gene TRBV5-5 combines with J gene TRBJ2-7; 11 nucleotides line up with TRBD2. The germline gives CDR1 SGHKS, CDR2 YYEKEE (reference sequence). This CDR3 has 15 amino acids. V was pared by 3 bases and J by 4 bases, with 6 bases of the junction left unmatched. CDR3 nucleotide sequence: TGTGCCAGCAGCTCGTGGCCTAGCGGGGGGTACGAGCAGTACTTC. It translates to CASSSWPSGGYEQYF. Looking up the rest from reference TRBV5-5 and TRBJ2-7 gives the full variable domain: DAGVTQSPTHLIKTRGQQVTLRCSPISGHKSVSWYQQVLGQGPQFIFQYYEKEERGRGNFPDRFSARQFPNYSSELNVNALLLGDSALYLCASSSWPSGGYEQYFGPGTRLTVT.

The chain joins TRBV5-6 to TRBJ2-3; 8 bases are shared with TRBD2. J lost 7 bases, V lost 1 base, and 11 bases had no gene match. The length of the CDR3 is 16 residues. Germline CDR1 and CDR2: SGHDT and YYEEEE. CDR3 coding DNA: TGTGCCAGCAGCTTGATAGCCAGCGGGGGAGAGAATACGCAGTATTTT. Translated: CASSLIASGGENTQYF.

CDR3 in amino acids: CASSLMGGTYEQYF. The CDR3 DNA reads TGTGCCAGCAGCCTAATGGGGGGAACCTACGAGCAGTACTTC. The V call is TRBV12-3 or TRBV12-4, the J call TRBJ2-7, with D possibly being TRBD2 (6 bases). This CDR3 region has 14 residues. The germline V and J ends were trimmed by 6 bases and 2 bases, with 14 bases remaining between them.

In its sample, this clonotype was seen many times. The chain recombines TRBV6-6 with TRBJ1-1; D possibly corresponds to TRBD1 (6 bases). The CDR3 length is 14 residues. Germline CDR1 and CDR2: MNHNY and SVGAGI (reference sequence). V lost 5 bases to trimming and J lost 1 base, with 11 bases between them. CDR3: CASSLPGQNTEAFF. The CDR3 DNA is TGTGCCAGCAGTCTTCCGGGACAGAACACTGAAGCTTTCTTT.

This clonotype was counted at least ten times. The J gene is TRBJ1-1, the V gene TRBV18; weak D call: TRBD1 (5 bases). This CDR3 is 17 amino acids long. Germline lookup yields CDR1 KGHSH and CDR2 LQKENI. The V gene lost 3 bases and the J gene lost 0 bases, with 17 bases spanning the gap. The chain's CDR3 is CASSPRWGDALNTEAFF. As DNA, the CDR3 is TGTGCCAGCTCACCTCGATGGGGGGACGCCTTGAACACTGAAGCTTTCTTT.

This clonotype was seen many times. The chain employs TRBV6-2 or TRBV6-3 and TRBJ1-5, with D perhaps matching TRBD1 (5 bases). Trimming pared 10 bases from V and 6 bases from J, leaving 19 bases between. This CDR3 spans 14 amino acids. Germline CDR1 is MNHEY and CDR2 is SVGEGT. CDR3 DNA sequence: TGTGCCATCAGGGATTTCACGCCGGGTCAGCCCCAGCATTTT. As protein: CAIRDFTPGQPQHF.

This clonotype was counted only a few times. The genes are TRBV20-1 and TRBJ1-6; TRBD1 might be the D (5 bases). The CDR3 runs to 13 residues. V lost 6 bases to trimming and J lost 7 bases, with 13 bases between them. CDR1 is DFQATT, CDR2 SNEGSKA, per germline (reference sequence). In DNA, the CDR3 is TGCAGTGCCAGGGCCCCAGGGAATTCACCCCTCCACTTT. Translating gives CSARAPGNSPLHF.

This clonotype was counted between two and nine times. The chain couples TRBV5-4 to TRBJ1-2; 8 nucleotides align to TRBD1. CDR1 SGHNT and CDR2 YYREEE come from the germline V gene (reference sequence). J was trimmed by 7 bases and V by 4 bases; bases with no gene match: 12. The CDR3 covers 15 residues. The CDR3 nucleotides are TGTGCCAGCAGCGCTATGGACAGGGCCGCCGGTGGCTACACCTTC. Amino acid sequence: CASSAMDRAAGGYTF.

This clonotype was picked up many times. The chain combines TRBV20-1 with TRBJ1-1; the D is unclear. V was clipped by 6 bases and J by 1 base, with 12 bases between them. Per germline, CDR1 DFQATT and CDR2 SNEGSKA (reference sequence). The CDR3 contains 13 residues. CDR3 nucleotide sequence: TGCAGTGCCAACGGAGGGCCGAACACTGAAGCTTTCTTT. It specifies CSANGGPNTEAFF.

This clonotype was observed many times. V is TRBV20-1 and J is TRBJ2-7; D is perhaps TRBD1 (6 bases). This CDR3 comprises 14 residues. In germline, CDR1 is DFQATT, CDR2 SNEGSKA (reference sequence). V gave up 2 bases and J gave up 7 bases, with 18 bases separating them. CDR3 coding DNA: TGCAGTGCTAGACCTGCGACAGGCGCCGGTGAGCAGTACTTC. This translates into CSARPATGAGEQYF.

The rearrangement joins TRBV20-1 to TRBJ2-7, with 7 positions matching TRBD1. Germline V gene sequence: CDR1 DFQATT, CDR2 SNEGSKA (reference sequence). This CDR3 region has 15 residues. V shed 3 bases and J 7 bases; nucleotides not matched to a gene: 15. CDR3 sequence (DNA): TGCAGTGCTAGCCTACCGGGACAGATTTCCCGGGAGCAGTACTTC. As protein: CSASLPGQISREQYF.

The J gene is TRBJ2-1, the V gene TRBV18; unclear D gene. The CDR3 length is 14 residues. Germline V lookup: CDR1 KGHSH, CDR2 LQKENI. V lost 2 bases and J 5 bases, leaving 10 bases between the germline ends. The CDR3 loop reads CASSPGNRNNEQFF. CDR3 bases: TGTGCCAGCTCACCAGGTAACAGAAACAATGAGCAGTTCTTC.

This clonotype was seen at least ten times. The V gene is TRBV11-2, the J gene TRBJ2-7, with unresolved D. V lost 5 bases and J lost 7, with 15 bases in between. The germline CDR1 and CDR2 sequences are SGHAT and FQNNGV. The CDR3 has 13 residues. In DNA, the CDR3 is TGTGCCAGCAGCCCCCGTTTTTTGCTAGAGCAGTACTTC. This codes for CASSPRFLLEQYF.

This clonotype was detected ten times or more. This sequence joins TRBV20-1 and TRBJ1-4, with unresolved D. V lost 5 bases and J lost 2, with 9 bases in between. CDR3 length: 13 amino acids. CDR1 DFQATT and CDR2 SNEGSKA come from the germline V gene (reference sequence). The CDR3 is CSAPVLTNEKLFF. The CDR3 nucleotides are TGCAGTGCTCCAGTTTTGACTAATGAAAAACTGTTTTTT.

The V and J genes are TRBV2 and TRBJ1-5; D unclear. The CDR3 length is 14 residues. The germline CDR1 and CDR2 sequences are SNHLY and FYNNEI. Trimming took off 4 bases at V and 0 bases at J, with 7 bases between the two ends. This CDR3 is CASSGGNSNQPQHF. DNA for the CDR3: TGTGCCAGCAGTGGAGGGAATAGCAATCAGCCCCAGCATTTT.

The sample holds many counts of this clonotype. V usage is TRBV7-9 and J usage is TRBJ2-1, with D perhaps being TRBD1 or TRBD2 (5 bases each). Trimming removed 3 bases at V and 5 bases at J, with 29 bases between. The CDR3 sequence is 20 residues long. Germline values: CDR1 SEHNR, CDR2 FQNEAQ (reference sequence). Here the CDR3 DNA reads TGTGCCAGCAGCTTCCGAAGCACGCTCGTCCGGGACCGAGACCACAATGAGCAGTTCTTC. Translating it yields CASSFRSTLVRDRDHNEQFF.

The chain has TRBV20-1 and TRBJ1-5; possibly TRBD1 for D (6 bases). The CDR3 is 13 amino acids. Per germline, CDR1 DFQATT and CDR2 SNEGSKA (reference sequence). Trimming stripped 3 bases from V and 7 bases from J, with 13 bases between. Written as DNA, the CDR3 is TGCAGTGCTAGGGGGGACAAGAACCAGCCCCAGCATTTT. It codes for CSARGDKNQPQHF.